The 30 T cell receptor beta chains in this list originate from one sample, sequenced in a study of cytomegalovirus exposure and HLA in healthy donors. Primers for the PCR totalled 60 Vbeta and 13 Jbeta. Some clones are missing from TCRdb's copy, which holds only in-frame ones; the method was immunoSEQ multiplex PCR. The sample lists tens of thousands of clones; roughly 86% were seen once. The sequencing input was PBMCs. These receptor sequences come from a human donor in good health.

The rearrangement joins TRBV18 to TRBJ2-1; TRBD2 agrees at 8 bases. Germline V gives CDR1 KGHSH, CDR2 LQKENI. This CDR3 has 20 amino acids. Trimming removed 1 base from V and 3 bases from J; junction bases left unmatched: 17. CDR3 residues: CASSPLAGAGGVRLYNEQFF. The CDR3 coding sequence is TGTGCCAGCTCACCACTGGCCGGTGCGGGGGGCGTTCGCCTCTACAATGAGCAGTTCTTC.

This clone was seen more than once but under ten times. This chain uses TRBV28 with TRBJ1-5; no firm D call. The CDR3 sequence is 13 residues long. Trimming pared 2 bases from V and 6 bases from J, leaving 8 bases between. Germline CDR1 is MDHEN and CDR2 is SYDVKM. CDR3 sequence: CASSLEMPQPQHF. The CDR3 nucleotides read TGTGCCAGCAGTTTAGAGATGCCTCAGCCCCAGCATTTT.

This chain uses TRBV6-1 with TRBJ1-2; 7 bases line up with TRBD1. CDR3 length: 15 amino acids. Unmatched junction bases numbered 10, after V lost 5 bases and J lost 4 bases. Per germline, CDR1 MNHNS and CDR2 SASEGT. CDR3 nucleotides: TGTGCCAGCAGTCTCGAAACAGGGGCTGGCTATGGCTACACCTTC. As protein: CASSLETGAGYGYTF.

This clone has more than one count but fewer than ten. This chain uses TRBV5-6 with TRBJ1-5; 7 bases map to TRBD1. Trimming removed 3 bases from V and 7 bases from J; junction bases left unmatched: 10. The V gene's germline CDR1 is SGHDT and CDR2 YYEEEE. This CDR3 region has 15 residues. Written as DNA, the CDR3 is TGTGCCAGCAGCTCGACAGGGATCGAAAGCCAGCCCCAGCATTTT. Protein product: CASSSTGIESQPQHF.

The rearrangement uses TRBV25-1 and TRBJ1-5; tentative D call: TRBD1 (5 bases). The germline V gene encodes CDR1 MGHDK and CDR2 SYGVNS. Between the trimmed V and J ends, which lost 4 bases and 4 bases, there was a span of 14 bases. This CDR3 spans 15 amino acids. Here the CDR3 reads CASSAQGATNQPQHF. CDR3 DNA sequence: TGTGCCAGCAGTGCCCAAGGGGCTACAAATCAGCCCCAGCATTTT.

V is TRBV5-1 and J is TRBJ2-5; 9 bases are shared with TRBD1. V trimming: 3 bases; J trimming: 1 base; junction bases outside the gene matches: 7. The CDR3 is 16 residues long. The V gene's germline CDR1 is SGHRS and CDR2 YFSETQ. DNA for the CDR3: TGCGCCAGCAGCTCACGGGACAGGGACTTCCAAGAGACCCAGTACTTC. It codes for CASSSRDRDFQETQYF. The full variable domain, its missing parts supplied by reference TRBV5-1 and TRBJ2-5, is KAGVTQTPRYLIKTRGQQVTLSCSPISGHRSVSWYQQTPGQGLQFLFEYFSETQRNKGNFPGRFSGRQFSNSRSEMNVSTLELGDSALYLCASSSRDRDFQETQYFGPGTRLLVL.

The chain is built from TRBV5-1 and TRBJ2-5, with 9 nucleotides matching TRBD1. The CDR3 extends over 13 amino acids. The junction had 2 bases not matched to a gene; V was cut back by 4 bases and J by 4 bases. From germline, CDR1 is SGHRS and CDR2 YFSETQ. For the CDR3, the DNA is TGCGCCAGCAGCCTGGGACAGGGAGAGACCCAGTACTTC. Its protein is CASSLGQGETQYF.

This clone showed up just a few times. J is TRBJ2-5 and V is TRBV27; D ambiguous. Near its end, the DNA agrees better with TRBJ2-7, so the J call may be wrong. The CDR3 has 13 residues. Germline-derived CDR1 and CDR2 are MNHEY and SMNVEV (reference sequence). The CDR3 spells CASSPTSVYEQYF. In DNA form, the CDR3 reads TGTGCCAGCAGTCCTACGTCGGTCTACGAGCAGTACTTC.

The chain carries TRBV29-1 and TRBJ2-5; TRBD1 agrees at 7 bases. V lost 2 bases to trimming and J lost 5 bases; unmatched junction nucleotides: 2. CDR1 is SQVTM, CDR2 ANQGSEA, per germline. This CDR3 has 12 residues. The CDR3 nucleotides read TGCAGCGTTGAAAGGGGGCCCGAGACCCAGTACTTC. It codes for CSVERGPETQYF.

This chain connects TRBV19 to TRBJ2-3, with D perhaps TRBD2 (6 bases). V was pared by 1 base and J by 1 base, with 9 bases between. The germline CDR1 and CDR2 sequences are LNHDA and SQIVND (reference sequence). CDR3 length: 15 amino acids. This CDR3 reads CASSIGGIGTDTQYF. In DNA form, the CDR3 reads TGTGCCAGTAGTATAGGCGGGATCGGCACAGATACGCAGTATTTT.

J is TRBJ2-7 and V is TRBV21-1; TRBD2 was called by the table and not checked on the DNA. TRBV21-1 is classified as a pseudogene. The CDR3 is 16 amino acids. CDR3 in amino acids: CASSKALAGGPQEQYF. The CDR3 DNA sequence: TGTGCCAGCAGCAAAGCCTTAGCGGGAGGGCCTCAAGAGCAGTACTTC.

About this clone itself: At one of its ends the junction is not consistent with the germline gene, which may arise from a read error. This rearrangement joins TRBV7-7 to TRBJ2-5; the D gene is possibly TRBD2 (5 bases). This CDR3 contains 12 residues. The germline V gene has CDR1 SSHAT and CDR2 FNYEAQ (reference sequence). The chain's CDR3 is CASSRDRETQYF. The CDR3 nucleotides are TGTGCTAGCAGCCGGGATCGGGAGACCCAGTACTTC.

In its sample, this clone was seen a few times. This chain links TRBV2 with TRBJ1-5, with D possibly matching TRBD1 (5 bases). Germline CDR1 is SNHLY and CDR2 is FYNNEI. The germline V and J ends were trimmed by 4 bases and 6 bases, with 16 bases remaining between them. This CDR3 is 15 amino acids long. Written as DNA, the CDR3 is TGTGCCAGCAGTGTTGGGCAGGGTAATACTCAGCCCCAGCATTTT. It yields the protein CASSVGQGNTQPQHF.

V and J are TRBV19 and TRBJ1-1, with 7 nucleotides matching TRBD1. V trimming: 5 bases; J trimming: 2 bases; junction bases outside the gene matches: 8. This CDR3 is 15 amino acids long. Germline CDR1 LNHDA, CDR2 SQIVND (reference sequence). The CDR3: CASSPPGTANTEAFF. CDR3 coding DNA: TGTGCCAGTAGTCCTCCAGGGACAGCAAACACTGAAGCTTTCTTT.

A single count supports this clone. The J gene is TRBJ2-5, the V gene TRBV5-1, with D perhaps TRBD2 (6 bases). Gene TRBJ2-7 matches the end of the DNA better, so the J call may be wrong. Germline CDR1 reads SGHRS; CDR2 reads YFSETQ. This CDR3 spans 13 amino acids. CDR3: CASSSGTLYEQYF. The CDR3 bases are TGCGCCAGCAGCTCCGGGACTCTCTACGAGCAGTACTTC.

The chain carries TRBV5-1 and TRBJ2-3; 11 positions agree with TRBD2. The germline V gene has CDR1 SGHRS and CDR2 YFSETQ. The CDR3 totals 18 residues. Trimming cost V 0 bases and J 1 base; bases outside gene matches: 7. CDR3 sequence: CASSLGAIAGGGTDTQYF. The CDR3 DNA sequence: TGCGCCAGCAGCTTGGGCGCTATAGCGGGAGGGGGCACAGATACGCAGTATTTT.

J is TRBJ2-7 and V is TRBV28; the D gene is possibly TRBD1 (5 bases). The CDR3 has 14 residues. Per germline, CDR1 MDHEN and CDR2 SYDVKM. Trimming removed 6 bases at V and 12 bases at J, with 24 bases between. The CDR3 DNA reads as TGTGCCAGCAGCAACCCGGGCTTAGCAATGGGGCTGTACTTC. Protein product: CASSNPGLAMGLYF. Full variable domain (rest looked up from reference TRBV28 and TRBJ2-7): DVKVTQSSRYLVKRTGEKVFLECVQDMDHENMFWYRQDPGLGLRLIYFSYDVKMKEKGDIPEGYSVSREKKERFSLILESASTNQTSMYLCASSNPGLAMGLYFGPGTRLTVT.

This clone has a single count. The genes are TRBV13 and TRBJ2-5, with D possibly being TRBD2 (6 bases). With the DNA end fitting TRBJ2-7 better, the J assignment may be wrong. The germline CDR1 and CDR2 sequences are PRHDT and FYEKMQ (reference sequence). The CDR3 has 16 amino acids. CDR3 sequence: CASSLAASATLYEQYF. The CDR3, as DNA: TGTGCCAGCAGCTTGGCGGCTAGCGCGACCCTTTACGAGCAGTACTTC.

The chain employs TRBV6-6 and TRBJ1-4; 7 positions agree with TRBD1. CDR3 length: 15 amino acids. J lost 4 bases, V lost 5 bases, and 7 bases had no gene match. Germline values: CDR1 MNHNY, CDR2 SVGAGI (reference sequence). The CDR3 DNA is TGTGCCAGCAGTACGCACAGGGGAGGTAATGAAAAACTGTTTTTT. Its protein is CASSTHRGGNEKLFF.

The chain links TRBV28 to TRBJ2-7; D uncertain. Between the trimmed V and J ends, which lost 7 bases and 5 bases, there was a span of 9 bases. In germline, CDR1 is MDHEN, CDR2 SYDVKM. This CDR3 has 11 amino acids. The CDR3 nucleotides are TGTGCCAGCAAAGGAGCCGACGAGCAGTACTTC. It yields the protein CASKGADEQYF.

The chain is built from TRBV6-1 and TRBJ2-3, with 7 nucleotides matching TRBD2. The trim removed 3 bases at V and 6 bases at J, leaving 6 bases unmatched. The germline V gene encodes CDR1 MNHNS and CDR2 SASEGT. The CDR3 runs to 14 residues. The CDR3, as DNA: TGTGCCAGCAGTGAGCAAGCGGGATCTGATACGCAGTATTTT. This gives the protein CASSEQAGSDTQYF.

The chain links TRBV15 to TRBJ2-2; D is undetermined. In germline, CDR1 is LNHNV, CDR2 YYDKDF (reference sequence). V lost 1 base and J lost 2, with 5 bases in between. This CDR3 has 14 residues. The CDR3 DNA follows: TGTGCCACCAGCAGAGTTATTAACACCGGGGAGCTGTTTTTT. Translating it yields CATSRVINTGELFF.

J is TRBJ2-2 and V is TRBV27; D ambiguous. V shed 2 bases and J shed 1 base, with 5 bases lying between them. In germline, CDR1 is MNHEY, CDR2 SMNVEV (reference sequence). This CDR3 is 14 amino acids long. CDR3 DNA: TGTGCCAGCAGTTTAGCACAGAACACCGGGGAGCTGTTTTTT. Translation gives CASSLAQNTGELFF.

The V and J genes are TRBV18 and TRBJ2-7, with 10 bases that match TRBD2. With 6 bases clipped from V and 3 bases from J, the junction kept 5 bases outside the gene matches. This CDR3 is 14 amino acids long. CDR1 is KGHSH, CDR2 LQKENI, per germline. The CDR3 protein is CASSPGTSVYEQYF. The CDR3, as DNA: TGTGCCAGCTCGCCCGGGACTAGCGTCTACGAGCAGTACTTC.

This chain joins TRBV2 and TRBJ2-2; 8 nucleotides agree with TRBD2. The germline V gene has CDR1 SNHLY and CDR2 FYNNEI. V lost 11 bases, J lost 0 bases, and 5 bases stayed unmatched. The CDR3 is 14 residues long. DNA of the CDR3: TGTGCCTCCGAGGGACTAGCGAACACCGGGGAGCTGTTTTTT. Amino acids: CASEGLANTGELFF.

This clone showed up just a few times. CDR3 sequence reads: CASNSGQRNTEAFF. The CDR3 coding sequence is TGTGCCAGCAATTCAGGACAGCGTAACACTGAAGCTTTCTTT. This chain uses TRBV2 with TRBJ1-1; D may be TRBD1 (6 bases). CDR1 and CDR2 (germline): SNHLY, FYNNEI. Trimming took off 7 bases at V and 2 bases at J, with 14 bases between the two ends. The CDR3 length is 14 residues.

The chain has TRBV28 and TRBJ1-2; 8 bases are shared with TRBD1. The CDR3 is 15 residues long. V lost 4 bases and J lost 2; bases outside the gene matches: 6. Germline V gives CDR1 MDHEN, CDR2 SYDVKM. CDR3 in amino acids: CASSSGQGRNYGYTF. The CDR3 nucleotides are TGTGCCAGCAGTTCTGGACAGGGTAGGAACTATGGCTACACCTTC.

This chain links TRBV29-1 with TRBJ2-3; 8 nucleotides line up with TRBD2. In germline, CDR1 is SQVTM, CDR2 ANQGSEA. The CDR3 has 14 residues. V lost 3 bases and J lost 3; bases outside the gene matches: 5. CDR3 sequence reads: CSVDYGGDTDTQYF. CDR3 sequence (DNA): TGCAGCGTTGACTACGGGGGGGATACAGATACGCAGTATTTT.

This chain links TRBV7-3 with TRBJ2-1; the D gene is possibly TRBD1 (5 bases). V shed 5 bases and J shed 4 bases, with 9 bases lying between them. Germline lookup yields CDR1 SGHTA and CDR2 FQGTGA. The CDR3 runs 13 residues. CDR3 bases: TGTGCCAGCAGCACGACAGAATACAATGAGCAGTTCTTC. Amino acid sequence: CASSTTEYNEQFF.

The CDR3 coding sequence is TGTGCCAGCAGCCCCGGACAGGGGAACACCCACGAGCAGTACTTC. Residues: CASSPGQGNTHEQYF. V is TRBV7-6 and J is TRBJ2-7; TRBD1 agrees at 9 bases. The CDR3 length is 15 residues. Germline V gene lookup returns CDR1 SGHVS and CDR2 FNYEAQ. The trim removed 5 bases at V and 5 bases at J, leaving 10 bases unmatched.